Below are 5 T cell receptor beta chains sequenced from a single sample in a study of blood T cells in healthy people across ages. The authors ran a second PCR of about 6 to 11 cycles using a sample-barcoded 5' primer and a J-beta primer mix. MiXCR was run by TCRdb on the 5' RACE reads, yielding one entry per CDR3 protein. This repertoire shows about 730,000 distinct CDR3 sequences, more than 40% found once; its top ten account for around a fifth. The sequenced material came from blood. Receptors were obtained from an older woman in good health.

This clonotype has just a few counts. This sequence joins TRBV10-1 and TRBJ2-5; a weak D match, TRBD1 (5 bases). Germline CDR1 is WNHNN and CDR2 is SYGVQD (reference sequence). The V and J ends lost 0 bases and 5 bases respectively, with 13 bases between them. The CDR3 covers 15 residues. This chain's CDR3 is CASSESGAPRETQYF. The CDR3, as DNA: TGCGCCAGCAGTGAGTCAGGGGCGCCCCGGGAGACCCAGTACTTC.

V and J are TRBV27 and TRBJ2-4; TRBD1 matches 7 bases. The DNA matches TRBJ2-7 better at its end, which makes the J call doubtful. This CDR3 is built from 15 residues. Looked up from germline, CDR1 is MNHEY and CDR2 is SMNVEV (reference sequence). The CDR3: CASSRRQGRTYEQYF. The CDR3 DNA is TGTGCCAGCAGCCGGAGACAGGGAAGGACCTACGAGCAGTACTTC.

This clonotype came up a few times. The chain combines TRBV20-1 with TRBJ1-1; D unclear. Per the germline V gene, CDR1 is DFQATT and CDR2 is SNEGSKA (reference sequence). CDR3 size: 12 residues. V lost 6 bases, J lost 7 bases, and 15 bases lay in between. The CDR3 DNA reads as TGCAGTGCCCCCCGAGGAGCTAATGAAGCTTTCTTT. It yields the protein CSAPRGANEAFF.

This clonotype was found a few times. V usage is TRBV20-1 and J usage is TRBJ2-3; 9 nucleotides align to TRBD2. This CDR3 is 13 amino acids long. The germline gives CDR1 DFQATT, CDR2 SNEGSKA (reference sequence). Trimming cost V 1 base and J 7 bases; bases outside gene matches: 3. The DNA for the CDR3 is TGCAGTGCTAGAGGCCTAGCGGGACATACGCAGTATTTT. As protein: CSARGLAGHTQYF.

This chain connects TRBV5-1 to TRBJ2-7; a weak D match, TRBD1 (5 bases). The CDR3 extends over 15 amino acids. The germline V gene encodes CDR1 SGHRS and CDR2 YFSETQ. With 0 bases removed from V and 0 bases from J, the gap between germline ends came to 10 bases. For the CDR3, the DNA is TGCGCCAGCAGCTTGGGGGGCCGGATCTCCTACGAGCAGTACTTC. This gives the protein CASSLGGRISYEQYF.